These 27 T cell receptor beta chains were sequenced from one sample in a study of T cell responses to AZD1222 COVID-19 vaccine. TCRdb's table, derived via immunoSEQ multiplex PCR, lists solely in-frame clones and lacks some. The repertoire holds under 150,000 clones, 85% to 90% seen once, with approximately 1.6% in the top ten. Sample: peripheral blood, taken 28 days after the second AZD1222 dose. The source is an adult who received the AZD1222 COVID-19 vaccine.

The chain is built from TRBV5-1 and TRBJ2-7; a possible D gene is TRBD1 (6 bases). Germline V gene sequence: CDR1 SGHRS, CDR2 YFSETQ. CDR3 length: 15 amino acids. V lost 0 bases and J 0 bases, leaving 10 bases between the germline ends. The CDR3 sequence is CASSLGQALSYEQYF. CDR3 nucleotide sequence: TGCGCCAGCAGCTTGGGACAGGCCCTCTCCTACGAGCAGTACTTC.

J is TRBJ2-1 and V is TRBV27; 14 bases line up with TRBD2. CDR3 size: 19 residues. The V gene end was trimmed by 3 bases and the J gene end by 7 bases; junction bases not matched to a gene: 14. Germline V lookup: CDR1 MNHEY, CDR2 SMNVEV (reference sequence). The CDR3 sequence: CASSLLTSGGVTRTNEQFF. CDR3 DNA: TGTGCCAGCAGTTTGTTGACTAGCGGGGGGGTCACCCGAACAAATGAGCAGTTCTTC.

The V call is TRBV5-4, the J call TRBJ1-5; D perhaps matches TRBD1 (5 bases). The CDR3 is made up of 15 amino acids. CDR1 is SGHNT and CDR2 is YYREEE in the germline V gene (reference sequence). Between the trimmed V and J ends, which lost 3 bases and 1 base, there was a span of 11 bases. The CDR3 coding sequence is TGTGCCAGCAGCTCGCAGGGTTTAAGCAATCAGCCCCAGCATTTT. This sequence encodes CASSSQGLSNQPQHF.

CDR3 sequence (DNA): TGTGCCAGCAGTCGACTAGCGGTTTTCTACGAGCAGTACTTC. It translates to CASSRLAVFYEQYF. The gene calls are TRBV6-5 and TRBJ2-7; TRBD2 matches 9 bases. V was clipped by 5 bases and J by 3 bases; unmatched bases: 5. There are 14 residues in the CDR3. Germline CDR1 MNHEY, CDR2 SVGAGI.

The gene calls are TRBV11-2 and TRBJ1-3, with D possibly matching TRBD1 (5 bases). Germline-derived CDR1 and CDR2 are SGHAT and FQNNGV. V dropped 0 bases and J dropped 2 bases, with 20 bases sitting between them. The CDR3 is made up of 19 amino acids. The CDR3 region has the DNA TGTGCCAGCAGCTTAGATCCCCGACAGAAAGGGAGAACTGGAAACACCATATATTTT. Residues: CASSLDPRQKGRTGNTIYF.

The genes are TRBV4-1 and TRBJ2-1, with TRBD1 matching over 7 bases. This CDR3 is 16 amino acids long. V shed 1 base and J 5 bases; nucleotides not matched to a gene: 8. Germline V gives CDR1 MGHRA, CDR2 YSYEKL. The CDR3: CASSQALRDRNNEQFF. The CDR3 DNA is TGCGCCAGCAGCCAAGCCCTTCGGGACAGAAACAATGAGCAGTTCTTC.

The chain joins TRBV18 to TRBJ2-1; perhaps TRBD2 as D (5 bases). V lost 0 bases and J 7 bases, leaving 13 bases between the germline ends. The CDR3 is 15 residues long. Germline lookup yields CDR1 KGHSH and CDR2 LQKENI. This CDR3 is CASSPPGSGGNEQFF. CDR3 sequence (DNA): TGTGCCAGCTCACCACCGGGTTCCGGCGGGAATGAGCAGTTCTTC.

This chain uses TRBV14 with TRBJ1-3; a possible D gene is TRBD1 (5 bases). Germline CDR1 is SGHDN and CDR2 is FVKESK. CDR3 length: 16 residues. Trimming stripped 4 bases from V and 0 bases from J, with 13 bases between. The CDR3 DNA follows: TGTGCCAGCAGCCGAACTACAGGCAGCTCTGGAAACACCATATATTTT. Protein: CASSRTTGSSGNTIYF.

This sequence joins TRBV3-1 (or the pseudogene TRBV3-2) and TRBJ1-1, with D perhaps matching TRBD1 (6 bases). Trimming took off 5 bases at V and 6 bases at J, with 16 bases between the two ends. CDR3 size: 14 residues. Germline V CDR1 and CDR2: LGHDT, YNNKEL (reference sequence). The CDR3 loop is CASSAQGRSSEAFF. The CDR3 nucleotides read TGTGCCAGCAGCGCGCAGGGGCGCAGCTCTGAAGCTTTCTTT.

On this clone: Other DNA sequences in this specimen translate into the identical CDR3. J is TRBJ1-5 and V is TRBV19, with D perhaps TRBD1 (5 bases). Trimming took off 6 bases at V and 3 bases at J, with 9 bases between the two ends. Germline V lookup: CDR1 LNHDA, CDR2 SQIVND (reference sequence). This CDR3 is 13 amino acids long. This chain's CDR3 is CASSRATNQPQHF. The CDR3 DNA follows: TGTGCCAGTAGCAGGGCCACCAATCAGCCCCAGCATTTT.

The chain links TRBV11-2 to TRBJ1-3; no firm D call. The CDR3 covers 14 residues. Germline V gene lookup returns CDR1 SGHAT and CDR2 FQNNGV. V lost 1 base and J lost 3, with 7 bases in between. CDR3 region: CASSLGASGNTIYF. Written as DNA, the CDR3 is TGTGCCAGCAGCTTAGGCGCAAGTGGAAACACCATATATTTT.

This rearrangement joins TRBV4-1 to TRBJ1-2; D might be TRBD1 (6 bases). The V gene lost 0 bases and the J gene lost 7 bases, with 15 bases spanning the gap. Germline V gene sequence: CDR1 MGHRA, CDR2 YSYEKL. The CDR3 has 15 amino acids. The CDR3 reads CASSQDGGGELGYTF. In DNA, the CDR3 is TGCGCCAGCAGCCAAGACGGGGGCGGGGAACTTGGCTACACCTTC.

V usage is TRBV30 and J usage is TRBJ1-6; D gene uncertain. Germline V lookup: CDR1 GTSNPN, CDR2 SVGIG (reference sequence). The V end lost 4 bases, the J end lost 8 bases, and 15 bases lay between the germline ends. The CDR3 spans 14 residues. CDR3 protein: CAWKARPSHSPLHF. CDR3 in DNA: TGTGCCTGGAAGGCTCGGCCAAGTCATTCACCCCTCCACTTT.

This chain links TRBV24-1 with TRBJ2-1; 8 bases are shared with TRBD1. The CDR3 is 13 residues long. The ends lost 10 bases at V and 7 bases at J; junction bases unmatched: 8. The germline gives CDR1 KGHDR, CDR2 SFDVKD. This CDR3 is CATSGQGRNEQFF. CDR3 DNA: TGTGCCACGTCCGGACAGGGTAGGAATGAGCAGTTCTTC.

The chain has TRBV6-1 and TRBJ1-5; D remains unclear. V shed 3 bases and J shed 3 bases, with 9 bases lying between them. The germline gives CDR1 MNHNS, CDR2 SASEGT. CDR3 length: 14 amino acids. The CDR3 DNA reads TGTGCCAGCAGTGATTGGGGTCTCAATCAGCCCCAGCATTTT. Translated: CASSDWGLNQPQHF.

This chain joins TRBV2 and TRBJ1-5; D possibly corresponds to TRBD1 (5 bases). Germline CDR1 reads SNHLY; CDR2 reads FYNNEI. The V gene lost 6 bases and the J gene lost 4 bases, with 10 bases spanning the gap. This CDR3 is 13 amino acids long. The CDR3 nucleotides are TGTGCCAGCAGGGGAGCAGGGAATCAGCCCCAGCATTTT. Residues: CASRGAGNQPQHF.

The chain employs TRBV10-2 and TRBJ2-3; possible D gene TRBD1, 6 bases. V lost 5 bases, J lost 2 bases, and 14 bases lay in between. Germline lookup yields CDR1 WSHSY and CDR2 SAAADI. The CDR3 length is 15 residues. The CDR3 sequence: CASSLQGSTTDTQYF. In nucleotides, the CDR3 is TGCGCCAGCAGTCTACAGGGTTCCACCACAGATACGCAGTATTTT.

This chain uses TRBV6-5 with TRBJ2-7, with TRBD1 identical over 10 bases. This CDR3 is 14 amino acids long. Germline values: CDR1 MNHEY, CDR2 SVGAGI. The V and J ends lost 10 bases and 3 bases, in that order; junction bases with no gene match: 9. The CDR3 DNA is TGTGCCACCAAATCGGGACAGGGGTACTACGAGCAGTACGTC. Its protein is CATKSGQGYYEQYV.

The chain links TRBV28 to TRBJ1-1, with a weak D call TRBD1 (6 bases). The germline V and J ends were trimmed by 2 bases and 0 bases, with 10 bases remaining between them. The germline V gene has CDR1 MDHEN and CDR2 SYDVKM. The CDR3 extends over 15 amino acids. This CDR3 reads CASSLRTAMNTEAFF. The CDR3 DNA follows: TGTGCCAGCAGTTTAAGGACAGCCATGAACACTGAAGCTTTCTTT.

The V gene is TRBV5-8, the J gene TRBJ1-5; maybe TRBD1 (5 bases). With 4 bases removed from V and 3 bases from J, the gap between germline ends came to 17 bases. The CDR3 is made up of 16 amino acids. Germline V gene data show CDR1 as SGHTS and CDR2 as YDEGEE. The CDR3 reads CASSGGGIANNQPQHF. CDR3 nucleotide sequence: TGTGCCAGCAGCGGGGGTGGGATAGCGAACAATCAGCCCCAGCATTTT.

This chain's CDR3 is CASSLDFPDYTF. The CDR3 DNA reads as TGTGCCAGCAGTTTAGATTTTCCCGACTACACCTTC. This rearrangement joins TRBV12-3 or TRBV12-4 to TRBJ1-2; no clear D. V dropped 1 base and J dropped 10 bases, with 10 bases sitting between them. There are 12 residues in the CDR3.

The V and J genes are TRBV9 and TRBJ2-3; 10 bases align to TRBD2. Looked up from germline, CDR1 is SGDLS and CDR2 is YYNGEE. Losses at the gene ends were 0 bases for V and 1 base for J; bases not matched to a gene: 20. The CDR3 consists of 22 residues. CDR3 residues: CASSVDLLNPGTSASGTDTQYF. Here the CDR3 DNA reads TGTGCCAGCAGCGTAGATTTGCTTAACCCCGGGACTAGCGCGTCGGGCACAGATACGCAGTATTTT.

The chain is built from TRBV27 and TRBJ2-2; D perhaps matches TRBD2 (5 bases). The CDR3 loop spans 15 amino acids. The germline V gene has CDR1 MNHEY and CDR2 SMNVEV (reference sequence). Trimming removed 3 bases from V and 0 bases from J, with 8 bases in between. CDR3 nucleotides: TGTGCCAGCAGTTTCTGGCGGGCGAACACCGGGGAGCTGTTTTTT. Protein sequence: CASSFWRANTGELFF.

The rearrangement joins TRBV19 to TRBJ2-1, with D perhaps matching TRBD1 or TRBD2 (5 bases each). The CDR3 sequence is 16 residues long. The V end was cut by 5 bases, the J end by 2 bases, with 16 bases between. Germline CDR1 LNHDA, CDR2 SQIVND (reference sequence). As DNA, the CDR3 is TGTGCCAGTAGTTATAGTAGGGGACGGACCTACAATGAGCAGTTCTTC. Translating it yields CASSYSRGRTYNEQFF.

The chain has TRBV6-1 and TRBJ1-5, with D perhaps matching TRBD1 (6 bases). Trimming cost V 0 bases and J 4 bases, with 16 bases left between them. CDR1 is MNHNS, CDR2 SASEGT, per germline. There are 17 residues in the CDR3. The CDR3: CASSEARRTGTNQPQHF. DNA for the CDR3: TGTGCCAGCAGTGAAGCGCGGAGGACCGGGACAAATCAGCCCCAGCATTTT.

In its sample, this clone was seen once. The chain employs TRBV28 and TRBJ2-1; 8 positions match TRBD2. The CDR3 is 15 residues long. Per the germline V gene, CDR1 is MDHEN and CDR2 is SYDVKM. The V segment lost 4 bases and the J segment 9 bases; nucleotides outside the gene matches: 11. The CDR3 DNA reads TGTGCCAGCAGTTCAACTAGCGGCGCCCCATTTGAGCAGTTCTTC. Translated, it gives CASSSTSGAPFEQFF.

The gene calls are TRBV7-6 and TRBJ2-7, with TRBD1 as a possible D gene (6 bases). Germline CDR1 and CDR2: SGHVS and FNYEAQ. The CDR3 totals 13 residues. Deletions cut 5 bases from V and 2 bases from J, with 10 bases between. This CDR3 is CASSRTDTYEQYF. In DNA form, the CDR3 reads TGTGCCAGCAGCCGGACAGATACCTACGAGCAGTACTTC.